This passage covers 10 T cell receptor beta chains from one sample sequenced in a study of identical twins. A single record per CDR3 protein comes from TCRdb applying MiXCR to the 5' RACE reads. The data hold 140,000 to 150,000 distinct CDR3 sequences, with under 4.5% observed a single time. The sample taken for sequencing was memory T cells sorted from blood. All receptors derive from a man aged 18 to 30 in good health.

This clonotype was detected ten times or more. The chain has TRBV12-3 or TRBV12-4 and TRBJ2-1; 7 bases are shared with TRBD2. Trimming took 2 bases from V and 5 from J; bases not matched to a gene: 3. The CDR3 is made up of 14 amino acids. CDR3 coding DNA: TGTGCCAGCAGTTTAAGCGGGATGAACAATGAGCAGTTCTTC. It codes for CASSLSGMNNEQFF.

The gene calls are TRBV2 and TRBJ2-1; 8 nucleotides align to TRBD2. J was trimmed by 9 bases and V by 10 bases; bases with no gene match: 11. Germline loops: CDR1 SNHLY, CDR2 FYNNEI. The length of the CDR3 is 13 residues. CDR3 DNA: TGTGCCACCACTAGCGGACCCCCTAGTGAGCAGTTCTTC. It is translated as CATTSGPPSEQFF.

This clonotype was counted at least ten times. This sequence joins TRBV12-3 or TRBV12-4 and TRBJ2-1, with D perhaps TRBD2 (5 bases). This CDR3 spans 14 amino acids. Trimming cost V 7 bases and J 10 bases, with 20 bases left between them. The chain's CDR3 is CASTSGYPSGEQFF. DNA for the CDR3: TGTGCCAGCACATCGGGCTACCCGAGCGGCGAGCAGTTCTTC.

This clonotype has at least ten counts. The V and J genes are TRBV6-5 and TRBJ2-1; 10 bases match TRBD2. V was pared by 4 bases and J by 10 bases, with 10 bases of the junction left unmatched. The CDR3 runs to 15 residues. In germline, CDR1 is MNHEY, CDR2 SVGAGI. CDR3 loop: CASSFTSGTMGEQFF. In nucleotides, the CDR3 is TGTGCCAGCAGTTTTACTAGCGGGACCATGGGGGAGCAGTTCTTC.

This clonotype was observed many times. This chain links TRBV6-5 with TRBJ2-7; TRBD1 is a possible D gene (6 bases). V dropped 2 bases and J dropped 12 bases, with 20 bases sitting between them. Per germline, CDR1 MNHEY and CDR2 SVGAGI. The CDR3 sequence is 14 residues long. CDR3 sequence reads: CASSYGIGGETPYF. In nucleotides, the CDR3 is TGTGCCAGCAGTTACGGTATTGGGGGCGAAACTCCGTACTTC.

This clonotype was seen many times. The chain is built from TRBV5-1 and TRBJ1-1, with 8 positions matching TRBD1. Losses at the gene ends were 3 bases for V and 9 bases for J; bases not matched to a gene: 4. The CDR3 sequence is 12 residues long. Germline lookup yields CDR1 SGHRS and CDR2 YFSETQ. CDR3 DNA: TGCGCCAGCAGCTACGGACAGGGCCAAGCTTTCTTT. It yields the protein CASSYGQGQAFF.

There are many counts of this clonotype. The J gene is TRBJ2-7, the V gene TRBV20-1; TRBD2 agrees at 9 bases. Germline V gives CDR1 DFQATT, CDR2 SNEGSKA (reference sequence). CDR3 length equals 14 residues. V trimming: 5 bases; J trimming: 2 bases; junction bases outside the gene matches: 7. CDR3 in amino acids: CSAHPTSGTYEQYF. DNA of the CDR3: TGCAGTGCTCATCCGACTAGCGGCACCTACGAGCAGTACTTC.

This clonotype was found many times. V and J are TRBV4-2 and TRBJ2-1; D is unclear. The CDR3 runs 15 residues. The germline V and J ends were trimmed by 2 bases and 6 bases, with 14 bases remaining between them. Germline CDR1 reads LGHNA; CDR2 reads YNFKEQ. CDR3 region: CASSQKHSPSNEQFF. CDR3 nucleotides: TGTGCCAGCAGCCAAAAACATTCCCCTTCCAATGAGCAGTTCTTC.

The rearrangement links TRBV5-1 to TRBJ2-1; 7 nucleotides agree with TRBD2. Per germline, CDR1 SGHRS and CDR2 YFSETQ. The junction had 12 bases not matched to a gene; V was cut back by 6 bases and J by 6 bases. This CDR3 is 15 amino acids long. The CDR3 region is CASNPGTINSNEQFF. The CDR3 DNA is TGCGCCAGCAACCCGGGGACTATCAACTCCAATGAGCAGTTCTTC.

This clonotype came up a few times. The chain links TRBV11-2 to TRBJ2-7; D is tentatively TRBD1 or TRBD2 (5 bases each). The CDR3 has 17 residues. The ends were cut back, 4 bases at V and 6 bases at J, with 25 bases in the middle. From germline, CDR1 is SGHAT and CDR2 FQNNGV. CDR3 coding DNA: TGTGCCAGCAGCTCAGATCCGGCCGGGTCCCGGGGCTTCGAGCAGTACTTC. Translating gives CASSSDPAGSRGFEQYF.